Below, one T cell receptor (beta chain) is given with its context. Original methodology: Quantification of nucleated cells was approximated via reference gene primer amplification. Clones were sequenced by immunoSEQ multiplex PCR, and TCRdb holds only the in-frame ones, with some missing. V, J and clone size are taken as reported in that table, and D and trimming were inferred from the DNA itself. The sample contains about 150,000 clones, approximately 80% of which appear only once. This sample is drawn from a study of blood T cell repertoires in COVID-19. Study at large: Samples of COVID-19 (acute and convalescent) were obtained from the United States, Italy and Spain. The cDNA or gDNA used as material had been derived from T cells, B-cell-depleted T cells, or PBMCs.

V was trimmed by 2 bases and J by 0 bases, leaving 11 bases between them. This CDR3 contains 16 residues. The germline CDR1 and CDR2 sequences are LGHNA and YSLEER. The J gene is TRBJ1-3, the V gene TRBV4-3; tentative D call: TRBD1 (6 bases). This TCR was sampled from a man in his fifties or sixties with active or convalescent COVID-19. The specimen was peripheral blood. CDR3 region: CASSQTSGASGNTIYF. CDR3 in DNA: TGCGCCAGCAGCCAAACATCAGGGGCCTCTGGAAACACCATATATTTT.